A selection of T cell receptor beta chains follows, all from one sample in a study of blood T cell repertoires in COVID-19. Some clones are missing from TCRdb's copy, which holds only in-frame ones; the method was immunoSEQ multiplex PCR. The table has around 250,000 clones, around 90% seen once. The sequenced material came from PBMCs or T cells enriched from blood (not recorded which). These receptors were taken from a middle-aged man who had been exposed to COVID-19. Each CDR3 is given with its conserved first and last residue. The D gene is left open where the match is weak. Size is stated for part of the rows, as once, few or many counts, or as a class when the clone is expanded.

clone size,D gene,J gene,V gene,CDR3 protein,CDR3 DNA
.,TRBD2,TRBJ2-3,TRBV7-9,CASRIAGSTDTQYF,TGTGCCAGCAGAATAGCGGGAAGCACAGATACGCAGTATTTT
.,.,TRBJ1-6,TRBV4-1,CASSQWAGNSPLHF,TGCGCCAGCAGCCAATGGGCAGGGAATTCACCCCTCCACTTT
.,.,TRBJ1-2,TRBV5-1,CASSLEGGSAYGYTF,TGCGCCAGCAGCTTGGAGGGGGGGTCCGCCTATGGCTACACCTTC
.,TRBD2,TRBJ2-1,TRBV4-1,CASSPLAGDYNEQFF,TGCGCCAGCAGCCCTCTAGCGGGGGATTACAATGAGCAGTTCTTC
once,.,TRBJ2-3,TRBV29-1,CSVGTGPADTQYF,TGCAGCGTAGGCACAGGGCCGGCAGATACGCAGTATTTT
.,TRBD2,TRBJ2-1,TRBV12-5,CASGLAGAYNEQFF,TGTGCTAGTGGGCTAGCGGGAGCCTACAATGAGCAGTTCTTC
.,.,TRBJ1-4,TRBV4-1,CASSQDEGVLEKLFF,TGCGCCAGCAGCCAAGATGAGGGGGTATTGGAAAAACTGTTTTTT
.,.,TRBJ2-7,TRBV5-6,CASSSSGRQYF,TGTGCCAGCAGCTCCTCCGGGAGGCAGTACTTC
.,TRBD2,TRBJ2-1,TRBV5-1,CASSLWATSGSINEQFF,TGCGCCAGCAGCTTGTGGGCCACTAGCGGGAGTATTAATGAGCAGTTCTTC
.,TRBD2,TRBJ2-2,TRBV11-2,CASSYRGLMVGTGELFF,TGTGCCAGCAGCTACCGGGGACTAATGGTCGGCACCGGGGAGCTGTTTTTT